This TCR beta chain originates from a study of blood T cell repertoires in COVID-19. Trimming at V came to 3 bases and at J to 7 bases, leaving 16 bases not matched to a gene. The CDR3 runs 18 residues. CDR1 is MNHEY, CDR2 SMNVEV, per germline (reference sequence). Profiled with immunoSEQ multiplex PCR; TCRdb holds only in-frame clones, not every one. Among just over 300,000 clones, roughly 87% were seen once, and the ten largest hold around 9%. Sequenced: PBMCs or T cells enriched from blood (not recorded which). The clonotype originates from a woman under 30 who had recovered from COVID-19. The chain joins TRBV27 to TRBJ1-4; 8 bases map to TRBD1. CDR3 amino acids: CASSFLGQGGGEGEKLFF. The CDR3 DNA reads TGTGCCAGCAGTTTTCTTGGACAGGGCGGGGGAGAGGGTGAAAAACTGTTTTTT.